Presented here are 10 T cell receptor beta chains from one specimen sequenced in a study of shared clonotypes between healthy human individuals. Using immunoSEQ multiplex PCR, the repertoire was profiled, and TCRdb retains in-frame clones only, with some absent. The data hold some 2,000,000 clones, with 85% to 95% observed a single time. Sequenced input: naive CD4+ T cells sorted from blood. Subset specified: CD45RA+ positively selected. These receptor sequences come from a man younger than 30 in good health.

For this clone: Other DNA sequences in the same sample also yield this CDR3. The rearrangement joins TRBV18 to TRBJ1-2; D is unclear. The CDR3 sequence is 13 residues long. Germline loops: CDR1 KGHSH, CDR2 LQKENI. V lost 0 bases to trimming and J lost 6 bases, with 8 bases between them. CDR3 region: CASSPPGQDGYTF. The CDR3, as DNA: TGTGCCAGCTCACCACCCGGCCAGGATGGCTACACCTTC.

V is TRBV30 and J is TRBJ2-5; D is undetermined. CDR3 size: 15 residues. Trimming took off 0 bases at V and 4 bases at J, with 15 bases between the two ends. The germline CDR1 and CDR2 sequences are GTSNPN and SVGIG (reference sequence). CDR3 sequence (DNA): TGTGCCTGGAGTGTATGGGGAATTGGAGCAGAGACCCAGTACTTC. Residues: CAWSVWGIGAETQYF.

J is TRBJ2-3 and V is TRBV5-1; unclear D gene. The CDR3 length is 16 residues. CDR1 is SGHRS and CDR2 is YFSETQ in the germline V gene. V was shortened by 0 bases and J by 2 bases, with 13 bases between the two germline ends. DNA of the CDR3: TGCGCCAGCAGCTTGGTATTAATAGGAGACACAGATACGCAGTATTTT. This codes for CASSLVLIGDTDTQYF.

Concerning this clone itself: Other DNA sequences in this sample translate to the same CDR3. The J gene is TRBJ1-3, the V gene TRBV6-5; D is uncertain. Germline V gene data show CDR1 as MNHEY and CDR2 as SVGAGI. This CDR3 has 14 residues. The V gene lost 0 bases and the J gene lost 2 bases, with 5 bases spanning the gap. For the CDR3, the DNA is TGTGCCAGCAGTTACTCGATCGCTGGAAACACCATATATTTT. Protein product: CASSYSIAGNTIYF.

This rearrangement joins TRBV6-5 to TRBJ1-2; TRBD1 matches at 11 bases. The CDR3 contains 14 residues. The ends lost 5 bases at V and 8 bases at J; junction bases unmatched: 7. From germline, CDR1 is MNHEY and CDR2 SVGAGI. The CDR3 nucleotides are TGTGCCAGCAGTCGGGGACAGGGGGAATGGGGCTACACCTTC. Translating it yields CASSRGQGEWGYTF.

This chain links TRBV6-1 with TRBJ1-6, with TRBD1 matching 9 bases. This CDR3 comprises 15 residues. CDR1 and CDR2 from the germline V gene are MNHNS and SASEGT. J lost 7 bases, V lost 5 bases, and 6 bases had no gene match. The CDR3 DNA sequence: TGTGCCAGCAGTCATACAGGGGGCGGAAATTCACCCCTCCACTTT. The encoded protein is CASSHTGGGNSPLHF.

This sequence joins TRBV6-1 and TRBJ2-7; 7 bases are shared with TRBD1. Trimming took 4 bases from V and 3 from J; bases not matched to a gene: 3. CDR1 and CDR2 (germline): MNHNS, SASEGT. The CDR3 is 13 residues long. The CDR3 bases are TGTGCCAGCAGTGCTAACAGGGGCTACGAGCAGTACTTC. Its translation: CASSANRGYEQYF.

The CDR3 DNA reads as TGTGCCTGGAGTGTAAGGGGGTCGATTTCCCAGCCCCAGCATTTT. It specifies CAWSVRGSISQPQHF. The rearrangement links TRBV30 to TRBJ1-5, with D perhaps TRBD1 (6 bases). Germline CDR1 and CDR2: GTSNPN and SVGIG (reference sequence). Trimming removed 0 bases from V and 7 bases from J, with 16 bases in between. CDR3 length: 15 residues.

This sequence joins TRBV6-5 and TRBJ2-5, with 7 bases lining up with TRBD2. Germline-derived CDR1 and CDR2 are MNHEY and SVGAGI. V dropped 2 bases and J dropped 5; count of bases not matched to a gene: 2. The CDR3 totals 13 residues. As DNA, the CDR3 is TGTGCCAGCAGTTACAGGGAGGGGGAGACCCAGTACTTC. Translating it yields CASSYREGETQYF.

V usage is TRBV7-9 and J usage is TRBJ2-7, with 11 bases identical to TRBD2. There are 17 residues in the CDR3. Germline-derived CDR1 and CDR2 are SEHNR and FQNEAQ (reference sequence). J was trimmed by 2 bases and V by 0 bases; bases with no gene match: 6. For the CDR3, the DNA is TGTGCCAGCAGCTTAGCCCCTAGCGGGGGGAGGGCCTACGAGCAGTACTTC. Its translation: CASSLAPSGGRAYEQYF.